Shown below are 18 T cell receptor beta chains from a single sample sequenced in a study of T cell changes during pregnancy in multiple sclerosis. Using immunoSEQ multiplex PCR, the repertoire was profiled, and TCRdb retains in-frame clones only, with some absent. Here the sample spans about 49,000 clones, around 92% being singletons. Material: peripheral blood, obtained after pregnancy. The source of these receptors is a female donor with multiple sclerosis, enrolled in a pregnancy study.

The V call is TRBV19, the J call TRBJ1-1; TRBD1 is a possible D gene (6 bases). Germline CDR1 and CDR2: LNHDA and SQIVND (reference sequence). The length of the CDR3 is 12 residues. V lost 5 bases to trimming and J lost 8 bases, with 12 bases between them. The CDR3 DNA reads TGTGCCAGTAGTGGGGGGGCCTTAGAAGCTTTCTTT. Amino acids: CASSGGALEAFF.

V gene TRBV5-1 combines with J gene TRBJ2-2; the D gene is possibly TRBD1 (5 bases). This CDR3 is 14 amino acids long. Trimming cost V 6 bases and J 7 bases, with 16 bases left between them. Per germline, CDR1 SGHRS and CDR2 YFSETQ. CDR3 in amino acids: CASILGEGHGELFF. In DNA, the CDR3 is TGCGCCAGCATCCTAGGGGAAGGGCACGGGGAGCTGTTTTTT. Looking up the rest from reference TRBV5-1 and TRBJ2-2 gives the full variable domain: KAGVTQTPRYLIKTRGQQVTLSCSPISGHRSVSWYQQTPGQGLQFLFEYFSETQRNKGNFPGRFSGRQFSNSRSEMNVSTLELGDSALYLCASILGEGHGELFFGEGSRLTVL.

This chain's CDR3 is CASSLGAGGNTEAFF. CDR3 DNA sequence: TGTGCCAGCAGCTTAGGGGCAGGGGGGAACACTGAAGCTTTCTTT. The chain links TRBV7-6 to TRBJ1-1; the match to TRBD1 covers 7 bases. The CDR3 covers 15 residues. After removal of 1 base from V and 1 base from J, the junction contained 3 bases not matched to a gene. In germline, CDR1 is SGHVS, CDR2 FNYEAQ.

The chain carries TRBV10-3 and TRBJ1-2, with a weak D call TRBD1 (5 bases). V shed 4 bases and J shed 3 bases, with 12 bases lying between them. The CDR3 sequence is 14 residues long. Germline CDR1 is ENHRY and CDR2 is SYGVKD. The chain's CDR3 is CAISVVREDYGYTF. For the CDR3, the DNA is TGTGCCATCAGTGTTGTCAGGGAGGACTATGGCTACACCTTC.

The genes are TRBV19 and TRBJ1-1; the D gene is possibly TRBD1 (6 bases). This CDR3 is 17 amino acids long. V was clipped by 7 bases and J by 5 bases, with 26 bases between them. Germline CDR1 is LNHDA and CDR2 is SQIVND (reference sequence). CDR3 sequence reads: CASITRVRQGYATEAFF. CDR3 DNA sequence: TGTGCCAGTATTACGAGGGTGCGGCAGGGGTATGCAACTGAAGCTTTCTTT. Filled out from reference TRBV19 and TRBJ1-1, the complete variable domain reads DGGITQSPKYLFRKEGQNVTLSCEQNLNHDAMYWYRQDPGQGLRLIYYSQIVNDFQKGDIAEGYSVSREKKESFPLTVTSAQKNPTAFYLCASITRVRQGYATEAFFGQGTRLTVV.

The chain links TRBV4-1 to TRBJ1-5; D possibly corresponds to TRBD1 (6 bases). V was shortened by 0 bases and J by 3 bases, with 12 bases between the two germline ends. Germline CDR1 MGHRA, CDR2 YSYEKL. The CDR3 contains 16 residues. Here the CDR3 reads CASSQDPQGLNQPQHF. The DNA for the CDR3 is TGCGCCAGCAGCCAAGACCCACAGGGTCTCAATCAGCCCCAGCATTTT.

V is TRBV10-2 and J is TRBJ1-2; D is ambiguous. The CDR3 covers 14 residues. Trimming shortened V by 2 bases and J by 8 bases, and 15 bases separated the two germline ends. Germline V gives CDR1 WSHSY, CDR2 SAAADI. The CDR3, as DNA: TGCGCCAGCAGTGAGGGGCTGAACTTGCTCGGCTACACCTTC. Amino acids: CASSEGLNLLGYTF.

The CDR3 nucleotides read TGCAGCGTTGACGGGGGGTTTGGAAACACCATATATTTT. Its protein product is CSVDGGFGNTIYF. This sequence joins TRBV29-1 and TRBJ1-3; possible D gene TRBD1, 5 bases. This CDR3 has 13 residues. The V end lost 3 bases, the J end lost 3 bases, and 9 bases lay between the germline ends. Germline V CDR1 and CDR2: SQVTM, ANQGSEA.

V is TRBV6-5 and J is TRBJ1-2; tentatively, D is TRBD1 (5 bases). Per the germline V gene, CDR1 is MNHEY and CDR2 is SVGAGI. The CDR3 has 13 residues. Trimming removed 2 bases at V and 8 bases at J, with 12 bases between. The CDR3 DNA sequence: TGTGCCAGCAGTTACGGGTCCCAGGGAGGCTACACCTTC. Protein product: CASSYGSQGGYTF.

With respect to this clone: The sample has other DNA sequences that encode this CDR3 too. The genes are TRBV9 and TRBJ2-1; TRBD2 matches at 7 bases. With V trimmed by 0 bases and J by 0 bases, 0 bases remained unmatched. The CDR3 sequence is 15 residues long. The V gene's germline CDR1 is SGDLS and CDR2 YYNGEE. This CDR3 is CASSVGGGSYNEQFF. The CDR3 coding sequence is TGTGCCAGCAGCGTAGGGGGGGGCTCCTACAATGAGCAGTTCTTC.

A single count supports this clone. The chain employs TRBV7-3 and TRBJ2-2; D not resolved. Germline loops: CDR1 SGHTA, CDR2 FQGTGA. The CDR3 covers 14 residues. With 7 bases removed from V and 0 bases from J, the gap between germline ends came to 9 bases. Written as DNA, the CDR3 is TGTGCCAGCAAAAGCAGCGCGAACACCGGGGAGCTGTTTTTT. It encodes CASKSSANTGELFF.

This chain joins TRBV9 and TRBJ1-2, with 9 bases lining up with TRBD1. This CDR3 region has 15 residues. Germline V lookup: CDR1 SGDLS, CDR2 YYNGEE. V was pared by 0 bases and J by 5 bases, with 5 bases of the junction left unmatched. The CDR3 loop reads CASSVEGTGLYGYTF. The CDR3 DNA reads TGTGCCAGCAGCGTAGAAGGGACAGGGCTATATGGCTACACCTTC.

The chain employs TRBV27 and TRBJ2-7; a possible D gene is TRBD1 (7 bases). The germline CDR1 and CDR2 sequences are MNHEY and SMNVEV (reference sequence). Trimming took off 6 bases at V and 4 bases at J, with 16 bases between the two ends. The CDR3 spans 14 residues. The CDR3 nucleotides are TGTGCCAGCAGGGGGACAGCACGGGGGTACGAGCAGTACTTC. Amino acid sequence: CASRGTARGYEQYF.

The chain has TRBV5-6 and TRBJ2-7; 7 bases are shared with TRBD1. With 0 bases clipped from V and 2 bases from J, the junction kept 2 bases outside the gene matches. The germline V gene has CDR1 SGHDT and CDR2 YYEEEE. CDR3 length: 14 amino acids. The CDR3: CASSLGTGAYEQYF. CDR3 DNA: TGTGCCAGCAGCTTGGGAACAGGGGCCTACGAGCAGTACTTC. Drawing the rest from reference TRBV5-6 and TRBJ2-7, the complete variable domain is DAGVTQSPTHLIKTRGQQVTLRCSPKSGHDTVSWYQQALGQGPQFIFQYYEEEERQRGNFPDRFSGHQFPNYSSELNVNALLLGDSALYLCASSLGTGAYEQYFGPGTRLTVT.

CDR3 sequence reads: CASSGGQVDTDTQYF. The CDR3, as DNA: TGTGCCAGCAGTGGCGGACAGGTCGACACAGATACGCAGTATTTT. The V call is TRBV2, the J call TRBJ2-3; 7 bases fit TRBD1. V lost 4 bases to trimming and J lost 2 bases; unmatched junction nucleotides: 6. The CDR3 spans 15 residues. Germline V gene data show CDR1 as SNHLY and CDR2 as FYNNEI.

V and J are TRBV5-4 and TRBJ2-3; 8 bases are shared with TRBD2. CDR3 length: 15 residues. V dropped 0 bases and J dropped 4; count of bases not matched to a gene: 4. Per the germline V gene, CDR1 is SGHNT and CDR2 is YYREEE (reference sequence). The CDR3 DNA is TGTGCCAGCAGCTTGGCGGGGGGGCTGGCAGATACGCAGTATTTT. This gives the protein CASSLAGGLADTQYF.

The sample holds a few counts of this clone. This chain joins TRBV6-1 and TRBJ1-5; D gene unclear. Trimming removed 2 bases at V and 5 bases at J, with 4 bases between. Germline V gene data show CDR1 as MNHNS and CDR2 as SASEGT. The length of the CDR3 is 12 residues. CDR3 nucleotides: TGTGCCAGCAGTGAATTCGATCAGCCCCAGCATTTT. As protein: CASSEFDQPQHF.

This chain links TRBV6-1 with TRBJ1-1; tentatively, D is TRBD1 (5 bases). CDR3 size: 15 residues. V lost 3 bases to trimming and J lost 0 bases, with 11 bases between them. Germline loops: CDR1 MNHNS, CDR2 SASEGT. CDR3 in amino acids: CASSDWGGMNTEAFF. CDR3 DNA: TGTGCCAGCAGTGACTGGGGGGGAATGAACACTGAAGCTTTCTTT.